This passage covers 5 T cell receptor beta chains from one sample sequenced in a study of blood T cell repertoires in COVID-19. Sequenced by immunoSEQ multiplex PCR; TCRdb stores in-frame clones only, minus some. Of under 75,000 clones listed, about 83% are singletons. The specimen sequenced was peripheral blood. The receptors derive from a human donor in a cohort sampled during active COVID-19.

This clone occurred a few times. The chain joins TRBV6-5 to TRBJ2-2; D unclear. Germline V gene sequence: CDR1 MNHEY, CDR2 SVGAGI. Trimming shortened V by 8 bases and J by 0 bases, and 10 bases separated the two germline ends. The CDR3 spans 14 residues. The CDR3 bases are TGTGCCAGCCGCCGGTCCGCGAACACCGGGGAGCTGTTTTTT. Protein: CASRRSANTGELFF.

The rearrangement uses TRBV6-5 and TRBJ1-2, with a tentative D call TRBD1 (5 bases). Looked up from germline, CDR1 is MNHEY and CDR2 is SVGAGI. This CDR3 is 14 amino acids long. Between the trimmed V and J ends, which lost 2 bases and 6 bases, there was a span of 13 bases. The CDR3 coding sequence is TGTGCCAGCAGTTACGGGGGGACCTTCGATGGCTACACCTTC. This codes for CASSYGGTFDGYTF.

The rearrangement uses TRBV5-1 and TRBJ2-4; 7 bases map to TRBD1. The CDR3 runs to 15 residues. Germline CDR1 and CDR2: SGHRS and YFSETQ. Trimming took 4 bases from V and 5 from J; bases not matched to a gene: 9. The CDR3 sequence is CASSRESGQENIQYF. The DNA of the CDR3 is TGCGCCAGCAGCCGTGAATCAGGACAGGAAAACATTCAGTACTTC.

Concerning this clone itself: The sample has other DNA sequences that encode this CDR3 too. The rearrangement joins TRBV29-1 to TRBJ1-1; the D gene is possibly TRBD1 (5 bases). V gave up 6 bases and J gave up 0 bases, with 17 bases separating them. The CDR3 is 15 amino acids. The germline V gene encodes CDR1 SQVTM and CDR2 ANQGSEA. The CDR3 spells CSVRPGWGMNTEAFF. CDR3 in DNA: TGCAGCGTCCGCCCAGGGTGGGGCATGAACACTGAAGCTTTCTTT.

This chain joins TRBV7-7 and TRBJ2-1; TRBD2 aligns across 9 bases. The V gene's germline CDR1 is SSHAT and CDR2 FNYEAQ (reference sequence). This CDR3 contains 18 residues. J lost 4 bases, V lost 0 bases, and 10 bases had no gene match. The CDR3 nucleotides are TGTGCCAGCAGCTTAGCGGCTGGTAGCGGGGGAAAATACAATGAGCAGTTCTTC. Protein: CASSLAAGSGGKYNEQFF.